This T cell receptor beta chain originates from a study of beta chain features in type 1 diabetes (dated by TCRdb to 2016 to 2019). The study in broad terms: No differences in mean age, gender distribution, total cell number or subset yield were found between patients and healthy donors. A total of about 100 million sorted cells were examined across all samples, and RNA yield correlated strongly with the number of cells per subset. Whereas all 30 or so donors provided naive and central memory subsets, regulatory and stem cell-like memory subsets were isolated from just 8 patients and about 8 healthy donors. The study compared the TCRB repertoires of sorted circulating CD4+ T cell subsets in recently diagnosed type 1 diabetes patients with those in matched healthy donors. Overall study results and their limits: At VDJ recombination sites, patients with type 1 diabetes made fewer insertions and deleted more nucleotides, a pattern implying thymic rearrangement abnormalities. Type 1 diabetes patients showed a moderate but significant shortening of TCRB CDR3 length in all four CD4+ subsets. PCR might favor shorter templates, but patient and control samples were amplified and corrected together, so any skew would affect both groups equally. Only small numbers of individuals were included in the HLA sub-analyses, which left unresolved whether HLA type had any influence on TCRB rearrangement. Because cDNA rather than genomic DNA was sequenced, highly expressing activated cells could have been over-represented, although no difference in activation and CD3 levels was found between groups. Naive, central memory and regulatory TCRB repertoires appeared to be more similar among patients than among healthy donors.

Of note for this clone: The clone's antigen remains unknown. Base qualities are not at hand, and no much larger clone is one base apart.

All of the isolated RNA was reverse transcribed with the High Capacity cDNA Reverse Transcription Kit, so expressed TCRB transcripts were sequenced. Naive, central memory and regulatory T cell samples underwent deep immunoSEQ sequencing, averaging approximately 3.3 million total reads per sample. After sorted cells were lysed in RLT buffer, RNA was extracted with DNase-treated RNeasy Micro or Mini kits, with the choice depending on cell number. Each cell subset was processed separately to prevent cross-contamination, with patient and healthy donor samples processed together. The immunoSEQ multiplex PCR was used to amplify TCRB sequences from cDNA, generating 87-bp fragments that spanned the CDR3 region. Sequencing of the amplicons was done on the Illumina HiSeq platform. The original pipeline was this. Synthetic template baselines were used to correct PCR bias computationally, reads within Hamming distance 2 were collapsed, and singletons that could not be merged were discarded. Reads were aligned against IMGT to assign V, D and J genes, CDR3 length and insertions or deletions at six rearrangement sites. Clonotype counts were normalized to sorted cell number within each subset before computing true diversity and Gini coefficients with the tcR R package. The overlap coefficient, calculated on TCRB nucleotide sequences, was used to measure repertoire sharing. Out-of-frame TCRB sequences from naive cells were analyzed as a proxy for the pre-selection repertoire. In its TCRdb copy, this immuneACCESS table keeps in-frame sequences only and misses some clones. Where compared with another copy, unresolved V genes explain less than half of these, and the others have no known cause. V and J calls and clone size come straight from that table; D and trimming were deduced from the DNA. For this sample there are 240,000 or so clones; roughly 20% appear just once. The ten largest clones take up more than 0.025% of the sample.

The germline V gene (reference sequence) yields LNHDA for CDR1 and SQIVND for CDR2. The CDR3 sequence holds 13 residues, the cysteine and phenylalanine included. Only the CDR3 DNA is retained, 39 bases long and in frame from the first base. The germline ends are 10 bases apart after V is trimmed by 5 bases and J by 3 bases. Each donor gave one peripheral blood draw, roughly 110 mL on average, collected into heparinised tubes. Using a panel that included CD45RO, CCR7, CD25, CD127, CD95 and CD27, naive, central memory, regulatory and stem cell-like memory CD4+ T cells were sorted on a BD FACSAria II. Every sorted population had a purity above 95%. PBMCs were separated immediately by Lymphoprep density gradient centrifugation and were stained directly, without being cultured. So that batch effects would be minimized, each experiment stained and sorted samples in pairs, pairing one healthy donor with one patient.

This chain is built from TRBV19 and TRBJ1-1; perhaps TRBD1 is the D gene, with 6 bases matching. The clonotype was recovered from a woman aged 40 to 55 with type 1 diabetes. Specimen: naive CD4+ T cells from blood. The meaning of the sample's cell subset or site label: true naive CD4+ T cells. The nucleotide sequence is TGTGCCAGTAGTTACAGGGCTGACACTGAAGCTTTCTTT. This translates into CASSYRADTEAFF.